This T cell receptor (beta chain) was retrieved from a study of human T cells and chemical hapten exposure (dated by TCRdb to the early 2020s). About the study as a whole: For sensitization, 2% DPC in acetone was applied to a roughly 2 cm by roughly 2 cm area of upper inner arm skin. Alopecia areata with under or over 50% scalp involvement, alopecia totalis and alopecia universalis were represented in the patient cohort, which was mostly female. Peripheral blood TCR repertoire changes were tracked in vivo in alopecia patients during primary and secondary sensitization to the hapten diphenylcyclopropenone (DPC). Blood for TCR sequencing was provided by twenty-nine alopecia patients at one to four time points (pre-sensitization, 2, 6 and 24 weeks). Patch testing was done on the upper back using Finn chambers containing 0.01% DPC, and results were scored after 6 days according to International Contact Dermatitis Research Group standards. Patient blood was sampled pre-sensitization (week 0) and at 2, 6 and about 24 weeks after DPC sensitization. Libraries were pooled for sequencing, and per-sample TCR yields varied mainly because of small differences in library volumes within the pool. Patients additionally received weekly therapeutic DPC doses to the scalp throughout the approximately 22-week study period.

Beyond this particular receptor, the publication reports: Repeated subsampling changed both the strength of the expansion versus patch-test correlation and the threshold at which that correlation became significant. Because every patient had alopecia, a presumed autoimmune disease, the patients' immune response might differ from that of healthy individuals. A positive correlation was found between the number of PT1 expanded TCRs and patch test score, with significance reached at thresholds 8, 16 and 32 but not 4. Expanded TCRs formed significantly more large CDR3 similarity clusters than pre-sensitization or healthy control sets, consistent with antigen-driven responses. The number of TCRs above 1 in 1000 frequency did not change with DPC sensitization; there was no evidence of global repertoire structure alterations.

This clonotype was counted many times. Its binding antigen is unknown. Base qualities are not at hand, and no much larger clone is one base apart. There are 17 amino acids in the CDR3, from cysteine to phenylalanine inclusive. Solely the CDR3 DNA is kept, with 51 bases framed from the first base. Trimming accounts for 1 base at V and 0 bases at J, while the number of junction bases matched to no gene is 6. Taken from the germline V gene (reference sequence), the CDR1 and CDR2 loops are MNHEY and SMNVEV. The library was produced with RACE. These reads were obtained on a NextSeq 500. During library preparation, unique molecular identifiers were attached to individual cDNA molecules so that TCRs could be counted in a quantitative, reproducible way. From each blood RNA sample, both TCR alpha and TCR beta chains were sequenced. Turning to the authors' computational methods: Samples had a median of roughly 98,000 TCRs, with a range from about 23,224 to 750,000. V, J and CDR3 annotation of the TCR reads was carried out using the Decombinator software suite. Every sample was subsampled to the same number of TCRs (28,000) for the PS versus PT1 abundance plots. TCRs were defined as expanded if absent before sensitization and observed at least eight times at the 2-week time point. Starting from the raw public reads, TCRdb applied fastp trimming at Q25, assembled clones with MiXCR and retained in-frame beta chains. Rows are unified per CDR3 protein, each entry keeping the most common DNA and genes. The V and J calls reflect TCRdb's pipeline rather than the authors' work. This sample holds approximately 340,000 distinct CDR3 sequences; 5.5% to 8% were observed only once. 8.4% of the sample is held by the ten biggest clonotypes.

The meaning of the sample's time point label: patch test 1, 2 weeks after DPC sensitization. What the treatment or condition label conveys for this sample: therapeutic diphenylcyclopropenone sensitization with weekly scalp DPC. At each patch-test visit, blood was drawn before the patch test was applied. To be eligible, patients had to be aged 18 to 70, diagnosed with alopecia and judged suitable for DPC therapy, while pregnant patients were excluded. Unfractionated whole blood was collected in Tempus Blood RNA tubes, and total RNA was extracted from that blood. Sequencing used whole blood, obtained in connection with sensitization to the hapten diphenylcyclopropenone (DPC). The receptor comes from a woman under 30 with alopecia areata. Some clones in this sample may be carry-over from other donors' samples. The chain employs TRBV27 and TRBJ2-3; 8 central bases correspond to TRBD2. The CDR3 amino acid sequence is: CASSLYGGGLSTDTQYF. The DNA sequence follows: TGTGCCAGCAGTTTATATGGCGGGGGGCTGAGCACAGATACGCAGTATTTT.